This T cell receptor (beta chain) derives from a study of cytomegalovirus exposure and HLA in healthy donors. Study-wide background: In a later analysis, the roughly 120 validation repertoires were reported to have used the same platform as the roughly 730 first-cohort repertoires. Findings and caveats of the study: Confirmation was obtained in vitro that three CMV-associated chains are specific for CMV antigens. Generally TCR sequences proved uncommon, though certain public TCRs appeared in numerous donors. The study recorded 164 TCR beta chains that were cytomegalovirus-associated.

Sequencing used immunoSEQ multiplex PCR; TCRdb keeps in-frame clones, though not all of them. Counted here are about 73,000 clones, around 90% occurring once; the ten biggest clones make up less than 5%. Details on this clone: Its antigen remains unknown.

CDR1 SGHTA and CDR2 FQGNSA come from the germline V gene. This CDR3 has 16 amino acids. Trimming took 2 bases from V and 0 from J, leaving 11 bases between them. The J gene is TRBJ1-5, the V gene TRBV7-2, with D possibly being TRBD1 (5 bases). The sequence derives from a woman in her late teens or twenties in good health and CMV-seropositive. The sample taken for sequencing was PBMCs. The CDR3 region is CASSLQTEYSNQPQHF. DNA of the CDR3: TGTGCCAGCAGCTTACAGACAGAGTATAGCAATCAGCCCCAGCATTTT.